This T cell receptor (beta chain) is drawn from a study of vaccination and CD4 T cells after COVID-19 (dated by TCRdb to 2021 to 2024). Turning to the overall study: Every convalescent patient had a positive nasal swab PCR test for SARS-CoV-2, with mild disease in roughly ten patients and severe disease in one. In the convalescent cohort there were six males and four females, among whom were two Hispanic individuals, seven Caucasians, two Asians and one multiracial person. Participants received two doses of either the Pfizer-BioNTech BNT162b2 vaccine (n=8) or the Moderna mRNA-1273 vaccine (n=2). Post-COVID blood samples were collected from convalescent patients a median of around 100 days after diagnosis, with a range of about 30 to 161 days. Post-vaccine blood samples were collected a median of about 72 days after the second vaccine dose, ranging from 14 to 241 days. A few convalescent patients gave samples both early after vaccination (day 14) and late after vaccination (days 161 to 241). The cultures were stimulated with overlapping spike peptide pools from SARS-CoV-2 and from the common cold coronaviruses HCoV-NL63, HCoV-OC43 and HCoV-229E. Control cultures used a CEFX viral epitope pool as positive control, an HIV-1 Nef peptide pool as negative control, or no peptide. In around nine COVID-19 convalescent patients and a handful of infection-naive healthy vaccine recipients, the spike-specific CD4+ TCR repertoire before mRNA vaccination was compared with the repertoire after mRNA vaccination.

Turning to this clonotype: The antigen this receptor binds is unknown. Per-nucleotide qualities are absent, and no much larger clonotype sits a single base away.

Including the terminal cysteine and phenylalanine, the CDR3 comprises 14 residues. Of all the DNA, just the CDR3 is kept, 42 bases in frame from base 1. The V and J ends are trimmed by 5 bases and 3 bases, leaving 16 bases between them. According to the germline V gene (reference sequence), CDR1 reads DFQATT and CDR2 reads SNEGSKA. What the research found in general, with its limitations: In convalescent patients, a median approximately 90% of post-vaccine SARS-CoV-2-reactive clones were detected only after vaccination, suggesting vaccine-specific priming. Only a relatively small number of convalescent patients were included in the study, and early timepoints following natural infection were not analyzed. An increase in the median number of SARS-CoV-2-reactive clonotypes from approximately 20 after infection to 38 after vaccination was observed, but the change was not found to be significant. Of the vaccine-specific clones in convalescent patients, 304 of 307, or nearly all, reacted only to SARS-CoV-2 spike and did not cross-react with common cold coronaviruses.

To prepare the library, PCR was applied. TCR sequencing of DNA from cultured CD4+ T cells used the Oncomine TCR Beta short-read assay at the Johns Hopkins FTIC core. The QIAamp micro DNA kit was used to extract genomic DNA from the cultured CD4+ T cells. Oncomine TCR Beta libraries from cultured CD4+ T cells were pooled using unique dual indexes and sequenced on an Illumina iSeq 100. Turning to the authors' computational methods: Non-productive sequences were filtered out, and CDR3s that did not start with C, did not end with F or W, or were shorter than 7 amino acids were discarded. The MANAFEST web application identified antigen-specific clonotypes by comparing peptide-stimulated wells against reference wells and other culture wells. For a clone to be called positive, the clone needed an FDR below 0.05, an odds ratio above 5, and a productive frequency above 0.1% in at least two of three replicate wells. A clonotype was classed as cross-reactive if the clonotype showed significant expansion both in SARS-CoV-2 spike wells and in at least one common cold coronavirus spike condition. Using R version 3.6.1, CDR3 homology was evaluated through Levenshtein distances (stringdist) along with unrooted phylogenetic trees (ape). TCRdb reworked the public reads: Q25 trimming with fastp, MiXCR clone assembly, productive beta chains retained. Each entry is one CDR3 protein sequence, shown with its most common DNA and genes. TCRdb, not the authors, supplied the V and J calls. The sample table records roughly 15,000 distinct CDR3 sequences; under 55% of these occur just once. The ten largest clones add up to 10% to 15% of the sample.

Per the publication, the time point label means: late sampling 161 to 241 days after vaccination in three convalescent patients. The sample's treatment or condition label, decoded: approximately 9-day PBMC culture with coronavirus spike peptide pools or control peptides (ViraFEST assay). The study used the ViraFEST assay, which expanded antigen-specific T cells with peptide pools and then identified expanded clonotypes by TCR sequencing. The convalescent patients' positive SARS-CoV-2 PCR tests fell between March and December 2020, which was before the Alpha, Beta and Delta variants emerged in the United States. Roughly 2.1 million PBMCs per well were cultured in IMDM with roughly 5% human AB serum and approximately 9.1 IU/ml IL-2, plus 10 ug/ml peptide pools. On days 3 and 7, half of the culture medium was replaced with fresh IL-2-containing medium. After approximately eleven days of culture, CD4+ T cells were isolated by negative selection using the EasySep CD4+ T cell isolation kit. Ficoll-Paque Plus gradient centrifugation was used to isolate PBMCs from whole blood, and the isolated PBMCs were then either used fresh or cryopreserved at -140C. Triplicate wells were generally used for each culture condition.

Recombination connected TRBV20-1 to TRBJ2-5; a confident D gene designation cannot be given. The sample consisted of CD4+ T cells from blood, cultured in vitro, taken about 7 months after SARS-CoV-2 vaccination. This clonotype was sampled from a human donor who had recovered from COVID-19. The CDR3 amino acid sequence is: CSAPIRGPEETQYF. The nucleotides read TGCAGTGCTCCAATCAGAGGCCCAGAAGAGACCCAGTACTTC.